The clone carrying this T cell receptor (beta chain) has at least ten counts. Antigen unknown. Amplification of TCR beta CDR3 regions used RNA as the template. Carried out on the TCR CDR3, a first-round RT-PCR used the HTBI primer set. TCRdb re-called the multiplex PCR reads with MiXCR, one entry per CDR3 protein. The table lists over 500,000 distinct CDR3 sequences, approximately 17% of them singletons. Germline CDR1 KGHSH, CDR2 LQKENI. V dropped 2 bases and J dropped 3 bases, with 12 bases sitting between them. The CDR3 totals 15 residues. Reasons for excluding patients were uncontrolled infection, other autoimmune disease, pregnancy or lactation. 10 ml fresh peripheral blood yielded the PBMCs. This sample was taken from a study of T cells in Graves' hyperthyroidism and ophthalmopathy. Whole-study findings and limits: Model predictions of ophthalmopathy came a median around 6.5 months before onset. The authors' 13 V-J model separated ophthalmopathy from stable hyperthyroidism.

Source material: blood. The gene calls are TRBV18 and TRBJ2-3, with a possible D match to TRBD1 (6 bases). This receptor was taken from a woman under 30 with Graves' ophthalmopathy. The CDR3 spells CASSPFEQGTDTQYF. DNA for the CDR3: TGTGCCAGCTCACCATTCGAGCAGGGGACAGATACGCAGTATTTT.